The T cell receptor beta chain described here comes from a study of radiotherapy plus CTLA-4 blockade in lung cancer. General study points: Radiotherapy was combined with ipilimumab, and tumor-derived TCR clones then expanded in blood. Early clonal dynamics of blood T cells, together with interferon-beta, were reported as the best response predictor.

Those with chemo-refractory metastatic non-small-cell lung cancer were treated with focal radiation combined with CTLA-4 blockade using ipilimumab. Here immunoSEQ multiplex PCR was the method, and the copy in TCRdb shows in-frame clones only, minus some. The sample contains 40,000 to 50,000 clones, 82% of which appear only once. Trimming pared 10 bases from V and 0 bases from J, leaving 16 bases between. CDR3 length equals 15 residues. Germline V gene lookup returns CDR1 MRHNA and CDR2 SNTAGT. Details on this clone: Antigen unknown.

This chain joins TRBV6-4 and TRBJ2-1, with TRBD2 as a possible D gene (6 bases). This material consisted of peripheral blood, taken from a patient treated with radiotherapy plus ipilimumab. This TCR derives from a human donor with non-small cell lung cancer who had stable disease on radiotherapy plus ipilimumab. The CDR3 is CATSGGSGSYNEQFF. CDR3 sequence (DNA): TGTGCCACCTCCGGAGGGAGCGGCTCCTACAATGAGCAGTTCTTC.